Sequencing of this T cell receptor beta chain was carried out in a study of cytomegalovirus exposure and HLA in healthy donors (dated by TCRdb to about 2017). With respect to the entire study: An earlier analysis of several hundred of the donors reported over 250 Gb of sequence data and 95 million to 130 million unique TCR beta sequences obtained from some 200 million T cells. About 280 gigabases of sequencing data and some 85 million unique TCR sequences were included in an early release covering about 600 HLA-typed donors. The genetic ancestry cluster associated with self-reported Caucasian donors included 65% to 90% of the 398 genotyped donors. The aim of the study was to test whether cataloging public T cell receptors could identify signatures of past pathogen exposure. The study used immunosequencing to profile the T cell repertoires of approximately 690 subjects and linked those repertoires to cytomegalovirus serostatus. A separate validation cohort of about 110 different subjects was used in addition to the roughly 700-subject first cohort. To predict cytomegalovirus infection status, the study brought together high-throughput TCR immunosequencing, statistical association of individual TCRs with disease status, and machine learning. In a later analysis, previously published TCR beta repertoires from more than 500 donors were re-analyzed and high-resolution HLA genotyping was added so that TCR occurrence patterns could be studied. In the later analysis, no new phenotypic data were used to find candidate immune exposures; instead, reliance was placed on TCR beta sequences and their occurrence across donors. An earlier analysis of approximately 580 of the donors used high-throughput TCR beta sequencing to judge whether each TCR beta V gene segment behaved as functional or pseudogenic. Donor age, sex, ethnicity and CMV serostatus were collected together with the repertoire data. A later genetic analysis took genome-wide SNP genotypes for about three fifths of the roughly 670 donors and used that subset as a discovery cohort. All discovery cohort repertoires had been generated using a single sequencing platform. HLA typing included class I and class II loci at four-digit resolution. The number of donors typed differed by locus, with about 629-640 for A, B, C, DRB1 and DQB1, approximately 500 for DQA1, about 610 for DPA1, and some 440 for DPB1. Because of strong linkage in the cohort, a handful of DR-DQ haplotypes were treated as single units for association and clustering. Among about 360 genotyped donors of the cohort, an average of 235,054 unique TCR beta nucleotide sequences were sequenced per donor, 15% to 20% of them non-productive. Paper-wide results and their limitations: Sequencing depth was assumed to be roughly uniform across donors in the presence/absence analyses, though that assumption may not hold. A further reported finding was that TCR beta sequences accurately predicted the HLA-A and HLA-B alleles for most subjects in the first cohort. A later analysis found that most CMV-associated TCR beta chains appeared HLA-restricted, with HLA associations seemingly driven largely by CMV exposure. In an earlier analysis of 450 to 750 of the donors, most TCR beta V segments appeared in productive rearrangements about 90% or about 30% of the time, broadly matching IMGT annotations. When HLA alleles, especially DR and DQ, strongly co-occurred, attributing TCR associations to individual alleles was difficult. Because some donors lacked HLA typing at each locus, the association tests relied only on the typed subset. A later genetic analysis reported fewer N-insertions in productive TCRs among donors in an Asian-associated ancestry cluster than the roughly 700-donor mean. In a later analysis, the rate of TCR association differed among HLA loci, with DRB1 alleles having the most associated TCRs and HLA-C alleles having the fewest. The study gave a list of 150 to 200 TCR beta chains associated with cytomegalovirus. While some public TCRs were present in many individuals, most TCR sequences turned up only very rarely across donors. Correlated functional status among segregating V segments might reflect linkage disequilibrium, but an unknown experimental factor could not be ruled out. Several of the top co-occurrence clusters appeared to be linked to parvovirus B19, influenza, CMV and Epstein-Barr virus, according to a later analysis. A group of highly shared sequence variants was considered likely to be a technical artifact of the sequencing pipeline. At a false discovery rate of 0.05, a later analysis linked 16,951 TCR beta sequences to specific HLA alleles. In vitro tests confirmed that a few of the cytomegalovirus-associated TCR beta chains recognize cytomegalovirus antigens. The authors suggested that the approach could potentially be extended to other disease states and immunological phenotypes. In a later genetic analysis, a missense DCLRE1C variant was associated with V-gene and J-gene trimming of TCR beta chains, and the association was replicated in an independent cohort. The cohort was sequenced for TCR beta chains only, and without alpha or paired-chain data the features that could be detected were limited. The earlier analysis of a few hundred of the donors excluded over 15 rarely observed V segments, including chromosome 9 orphons, because counts were too low. The only immune exposure information available for the cohort was CMV serostatus. Cytomegalovirus status was reported to be diagnosed by the classifier with high specificity and sensitivity in both the original and validation cohorts. In a later analysis, HLA-associated TCR beta chains were found to be more clonally expanded and to have lower generation probabilities than equally common non-associated chains. Some IMGT-functional V segments, including TRBV6-2 and TRBV6-3, could not be told apart with the 87-base-pair reads, so those segments were excluded.

With regard to this clone: Its binding antigen is unknown. No much larger clone exists at a distance of one base, and base qualities are not known.

The CDR3 measures 16 amino acids from cysteine to phenylalanine. Of all the DNA, just the CDR3 is kept, 48 bases in frame from base 1. The V end gives up 4 bases and the J end 0 bases, leaving 6 bases in the junction not matched to a gene. Looking up the germline V gene yields CDR1 SGHRS and CDR2 YFSETQ. The cohort comprised approximately 700 healthy bone marrow donors. At the time of sampling, all cohort members were nominally healthy, though unrecorded immune exposures were likely present. The donor was CMV seronegative and belonged to the group of around 350 seronegative cohort members. A peripheral blood sample was provided by each donor, and peripheral blood mononuclear cells were used for TCR beta sequencing. The Qiagen DNeasy Blood Extraction Kit was used to extract genomic DNA from the blood cell samples. Library creation used the immunoSEQ multiplex PCR assay. For the multiplex PCR, a mixture combining 60 forward primers for TCR Vbeta segments and 13 reverse primers for TCR Jbeta segments was used. Amplification of the CDR3 region of rearranged TCR beta genes was performed with a multiplex PCR assay on genomic DNA. The amplified TCR beta libraries were sequenced on the Illumina HiSeq System as 87-base-pair reads. The source study handled its data this way. A later analysis tallied roughly 78 million unique TCR beta chains across the 650 to 750 repertoires, and some 10 million of those chains were shared by two or more donors. To remove PCR and sequencing errors, raw reads were error-corrected and collapsed into unique sequences using a nearest-neighbor algorithm that merged closely related sequences. CDR3 sequences were aligned to IMGT reference sequences to assign V, D and J gene segments. For a sequence to be retained, at least a six-nucleotide match to both a V gene segment and a J gene segment was required. Rearrangements were called productive when the CDR3 lacked stop codons and stayed in frame with V and J; all others were non-productive. Following IMGT convention, CDR3 was defined as the stretch from the second conserved V-encoded cysteine up to the conserved J-encoded phenylalanine. The earlier analysis of about 640 of the donors excluded any sequence lacking an unambiguous match to a single V gene segment. An earlier analysis of 550 to 650 of the donors classified V segments as functional when productive rearrangements were above 56.7% and as segregating when the standard deviation between donors was above 5%. A statistical classification framework was built for diagnosing cytomegalovirus status from the catalog of TCR beta chain sequences. In a later analysis, TCR nucleotide sequences were compared against IMGT/GENE-DB human TR gene sequences so that V and J genes could be assigned. In a later analysis, CDR3 sequences and most-parsimonious VDJ recombination scenarios were assigned using the TCRdist pipeline. In a later analysis, each TCR beta chain was defined by its CDR3 amino acid sequence together with its V-gene family, and reads lacking a unique V-gene family were excluded. As a way to deal with suspected cross-contamination and a sequencing artifact, a later analysis dropped 450 to 600 nucleotide sequences that were highly shared and had low generation probability. In a later analysis, a clonal expansion index for each public chain was calculated from normalized within-repertoire ranks of inferred template counts. In a later analysis, generation probabilities were computed with a VDJ recombination model fitted to out-of-frame rearrangements, and the resulting probabilities were checked against IGoR. A later analysis scored TCR-TCR, TCR-HLA and TCR-CMV co-occurrence with hypergeometric tests, applying a repertoire-size bias correction to TCR pairs. A later analysis estimated false discovery rates by permuting HLA or CMV assignments 20 times. In a later analysis, co-occurring TCRs were grouped with DBSCAN, and TCRdist sequence similarity was added when clustering was performed within HLA-allele-positive subsets. Co-occurrence clustering excluded repertoires with fewer than 30,000 or more than 120,000 public chains, plus five with anomalous nucleotide sharing. The table was pulled from immuneACCESS by TCRdb, which kept in-frame rearrangements only. Such tables lose some clones; where checked, under half of the loss comes from unresolved V genes, and the rest has no known cause. The DNA gave D and trimming, while V, J and clone size come from that table. The sample has about 190,000 clones on record, about nine tenths of them singletons. Less than 1.3% of the sample comes from the top ten.

Recombination joined TRBV5-1 with TRBJ2-2, and TRBD2 matches 7 of the central bases. The receptor comes from a boy younger than 10 in good health and CMV-seronegative. What was sequenced was PBMCs. The sequenced DNA: TGCGCCAGCAGCGGGGGGGACTATTCGAACACCGGGGAGCTGTTTTTT. Its product reads: CASSGGDYSNTGELFF.